These 28 T cell receptor beta chains were all obtained from the same sample, sequenced in a study of T cells expressing NK-cell markers. TCRdb reworked the 5' RACE reads into one entry per CDR3 protein, no DNA. The sample holds hundreds of thousands of distinct CDR3 sequences. Sequencing was performed on blood T cells: a sorted CD56 or NKG2C T cell subset, CD4+ or CD8+ T cells, or bulk PBMC T cells (not recorded which). The receptors were sampled from a woman aged 18-69 years in good health.

J is TRBJ2-3 and V is TRBV10-3. The CDR3 loop spans 13 amino acids. Germline assignment: CDR1 ENHRY and CDR2 SYGVKD. This chain's CDR3 is CAITATSTDTQYF.

The V and J genes are TRBV20-1 and TRBJ1-3; as DNA is missing, the TRBD1 call by TCRdb cannot be tested. The germline CDR1 and CDR2 sequences are DFQATT and SNEGSKA (reference sequence). This CDR3 has 14 residues. CDR3 sequence: CSAGGRGSGNTIYF.

This chain links TRBV18 with TRBJ1-3; there is no DNA to check the TCRdb D call of TRBD1. The length of the CDR3 is 16 residues. CDR1 and CDR2 (germline): KGHSH, LQKENI. CDR3 region: CASSRGTANSGNTIYF.

This chain uses TRBV3-1 with TRBJ1-6; TCRdb reports TRBD1, a call that lacks DNA to check it against. CDR1 and CDR2 (germline): LGHDT, YNNKEL (reference sequence). The CDR3 length is 12 residues. The CDR3 sequence: CASSQGDAPLHF.

The chain has TRBV19 and TRBJ1-5; TCRdb returns TRBD1, unconfirmable since there is no DNA. The germline V gene encodes CDR1 LNHDA and CDR2 SQIVND (reference sequence). The length of the CDR3 is 16 residues. The chain's CDR3 is CASTKRGELGNQPQHF.

The chain combines TRBV9 with TRBJ2-7; no DNA is available, so the TRBD2 call from TCRdb remains unchecked. In germline, CDR1 is SGDLS, CDR2 YYNGEE. The CDR3 has 16 amino acids. CDR3: CASSVAPTSGPYEQYF.

This chain joins TRBV12-3 or TRBV12-4 and TRBJ2-3. CDR3 length equals 14 residues. CDR3 region: CASSGISSTDTQYF.

The V call is TRBV4-3, the J call TRBJ2-4; the D gene TCRdb calls, TRBD2, cannot be checked with no DNA. The CDR3 totals 14 residues. Germline CDR1 reads LGHNA; CDR2 reads YSLEER. The CDR3 loop is CASSQGRRGDIQYF.

This chain links TRBV4-3 with TRBJ2-5. Germline CDR1 and CDR2: LGHNA and YSLEER. The CDR3 totals 15 residues. CDR3 region: CASSQDGQSQETQYF.

The V call is TRBV7-2, the J call TRBJ2-3; TCRdb calls TRBD2, which cannot be checked without DNA. The V gene's germline CDR1 is SGHTA and CDR2 FQGNSA. The CDR3 length is 18 residues. The CDR3 region is CASSLALLGGGAPYTQYF.

The V gene is TRBV6-2 or TRBV6-3, the J gene TRBJ2-1; absent DNA, TCRdb's TRBD2 call cannot be checked. CDR3 size: 15 residues. The germline V gene has CDR1 MNHEY and CDR2 SVGEGT. The CDR3 is CASRPPTSGKTEQFF.

The chain joins TRBV28 to TRBJ2-7. CDR1 and CDR2 (germline): MDHEN, SYDVKM. The CDR3 loop spans 15 amino acids. CDR3 amino acids: CASSFSSVSSYEQYF.

The gene calls are TRBV6-2 or TRBV6-3 and TRBJ2-7; as DNA is missing, the TRBD2 call by TCRdb cannot be tested. Germline CDR1 and CDR2: MNHEY and SVGEGT. The length of the CDR3 is 14 residues. CDR3 amino acids: CASRYGAPAGEQYF.

The rearrangement uses TRBV12-3 or TRBV12-4 and TRBJ2-7; absent DNA, TCRdb's TRBD1 call cannot be checked. The CDR3 sequence is 14 residues long. The CDR3 protein is CASSSLPPPWEQYF.

V usage is TRBV28 and J usage is TRBJ2-7. The CDR3 has 12 residues. Germline V gives CDR1 MDHEN, CDR2 SYDVKM. CDR3 region: CASIGRSAEQYF.

The J gene is TRBJ1-6, the V gene TRBV5-1. The V gene's germline CDR1 is SGHRS and CDR2 YFSETQ. The CDR3 is 15 amino acids. This CDR3 reads CASSLASVNNSPLHF.

CDR3 sequence reads: CAWRVQVLSTEAFF. The chain couples TRBV30 to TRBJ1-1. Germline values: CDR1 GTSNPN, CDR2 SVGIG (reference sequence). The CDR3 runs 14 residues. The whole variable domain, filled in from reference TRBV30 and TRBJ1-1, reads SQTIHQWPATLVQPVGSPLSLECTVEGTSNPNLYWYRQAAGRGLQLLFYSVGIGQISSEVPQNLSASRPQDRQFILSSKKLLLSDSGFYLCAWRVQVLSTEAFFGQGTRLTVV.

The J gene is TRBJ1-1, the V gene TRBV7-8. Germline CDR1 reads SGHVS; CDR2 reads FQNEAQ. The CDR3 spans 14 residues. This CDR3 reads CASSHGKPNTEAFF.

The chain carries TRBV20-1 and TRBJ2-3; the D gene TCRdb calls, TRBD2, cannot be checked with no DNA. CDR1 and CDR2 from the germline V gene are DFQATT and SNEGSKA (reference sequence). This CDR3 has 14 residues. The chain's CDR3 is CSARDSGGTDTQYF.

The chain has TRBV20-1 and TRBJ2-5; TCRdb reports TRBD1, a call that lacks DNA to check it against. Germline CDR1 and CDR2: DFQATT and SNEGSKA (reference sequence). The CDR3 loop spans 11 amino acids. CDR3 sequence reads: CSGGAQETQYF.

This rearrangement joins TRBV11-2 to TRBJ1-2; TCRdb calls TRBD1, which cannot be checked without DNA. Germline loops: CDR1 SGHAT, CDR2 FQNNGV. The CDR3 contains 15 residues. CDR3 protein: CASSPGGQVVYGYTF.

The V gene is TRBV6-1, the J gene TRBJ1-4. The length of the CDR3 is 13 residues. CDR1 and CDR2 (germline): MNHNS, SASEGT. The CDR3 region is CASSVRFNEKLFF.

This rearrangement joins TRBV15 to TRBJ2-6; the TRBD2 assignment by TCRdb is unverifiable without DNA. The CDR3 contains 17 residues. CDR1 is LNHNV, CDR2 YYDKDF, per germline (reference sequence). CDR3: CATSRELGGSGANVLTF.

The chain employs TRBV12-3 or TRBV12-4 and TRBJ2-3; the TRBD2 assignment by TCRdb is unverifiable without DNA. The CDR3 is 15 amino acids. The CDR3: CASTQLAGAGDTQYF.

The V call is TRBV7-2, the J call TRBJ2-1. The CDR3 length is 15 residues. Germline loops: CDR1 SGHTA, CDR2 FQGNSA. The CDR3 loop is CASSSRRSSYNEQFF.

CDR3 sequence: CASSPEPLVHNEQFF. The chain couples TRBV7-3 to TRBJ2-1. From germline, CDR1 is SGHTA and CDR2 FQGTGA. There are 15 residues in the CDR3.

The genes are TRBV3-1 and TRBJ2-5; TCRdb proposes TRBD2, but this gene call is untestable without DNA. Germline CDR1 reads LGHDT; CDR2 reads YNNKEL (reference sequence). This CDR3 is 16 amino acids long. This chain's CDR3 is CASSRQTSWGQETQYF.

The chain employs TRBV12-3 or TRBV12-4 and TRBJ1-2. This CDR3 has 16 amino acids. The CDR3 protein is CASSLGGDPTVYGYTF.